This TCR beta chain derives from a study of blood T cell repertoires in COVID-19. Study-wide context: The origin of the acute and convalescent COVID-19 samples was the United States, Italy and Spain. The cDNA or gDNA used as material had been derived from T cells, B-cell-depleted T cells, or PBMCs.

Trimming removed 0 bases from V and 9 bases from J; junction bases left unmatched: 4. This CDR3 is built from 15 residues. Germline V CDR1 and CDR2: SGDLS, YYNGEE. In the original processing: It was from reference gene primer amplification that nucleated cell counts were estimated. Generated by immunoSEQ multiplex PCR, the TCRdb table keeps only in-frame clones and is missing some. That table furnishes V, J and clone size, whereas the DNA furnished D and trimming. Among hundreds of thousands of clones listed, roughly 90% were seen once. Sequences were obtained from peripheral blood. V gene TRBV9 combines with J gene TRBJ1-6, with 9 bases fitting TRBD1. The sequence was obtained from a woman between 45 and 60 years old with acute or convalescent COVID-19. Written as DNA, the CDR3 is TGTGCCAGCAGCGTAGGGGGACAGGGTGGTTCACCCCTCCACTTT. This sequence encodes CASSVGGQGGSPLHF.